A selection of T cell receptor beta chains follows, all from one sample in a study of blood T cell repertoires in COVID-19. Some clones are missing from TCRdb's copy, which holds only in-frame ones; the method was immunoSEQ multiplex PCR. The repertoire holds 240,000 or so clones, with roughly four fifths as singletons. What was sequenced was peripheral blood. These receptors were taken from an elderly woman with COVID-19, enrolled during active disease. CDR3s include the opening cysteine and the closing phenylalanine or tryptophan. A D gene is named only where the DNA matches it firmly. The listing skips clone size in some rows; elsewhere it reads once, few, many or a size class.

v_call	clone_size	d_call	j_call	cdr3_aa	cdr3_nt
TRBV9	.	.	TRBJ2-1	CASNSHSYNEQFF	TGTGCCAGCAACTCCCACTCCTACAATGAGCAGTTCTTC
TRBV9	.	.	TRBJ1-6	CASSVDRVGSPLHF	TGTGCCAGCAGCGTAGACAGGGTCGGATCACCCCTCCACTTT
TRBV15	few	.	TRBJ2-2	CATSRAMIGLTGELFF	TGTGCCACCAGCAGAGCGATGATCGGGTTGACCGGGGAGCTGTTTTTT
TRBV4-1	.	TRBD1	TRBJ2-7	CASSQDPRGQRAYEQYF	TGCGCCAGCAGCCAAGATCCCCGGGGACAGAGGGCCTACGAGCAGTACTTC
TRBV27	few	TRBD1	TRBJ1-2	CATQPGQGYGYTF	TGTGCCACCCAACCGGGACAGGGCTATGGCTACACCTTC
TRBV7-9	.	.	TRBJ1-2	CASSQGQDYGYTF	TGTGCCAGCAGCCAGGGACAAGACTATGGCTACACCTTC
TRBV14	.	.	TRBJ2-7	CASSQAPSSPEQYF	TGTGCCAGCAGCCAAGCACCGAGCTCCCCCGAGCAGTACTTC
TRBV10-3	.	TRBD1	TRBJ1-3	CAISVGQGANTIYF	TGTGCCATCAGTGTCGGACAGGGGGCAAACACCATATATTTT
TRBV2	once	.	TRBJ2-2	CASSPNRVGITGELFF	TGTGCCAGCAGTCCAAACAGGGTCGGAATCACCGGGGAGCTGTTTTTT
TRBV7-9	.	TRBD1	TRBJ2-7	CASSFGQASSEQYF	TGTGCCAGCAGCTTTGGACAGGCCTCATCCGAGCAGTACTTC
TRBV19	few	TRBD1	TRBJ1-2	CASTIGTGSRGYTF	TGTGCCAGTACCATAGGGACAGGGAGCAGAGGCTACACCTTC
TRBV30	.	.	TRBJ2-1	CAWVDKFNEQFF	TGTGCCTGGGTCGACAAGTTCAATGAGCAGTTCTTC
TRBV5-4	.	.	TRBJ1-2	CASSLGQPGYGYTF	TGTGCCAGCAGCTTGGGCCAACCGGGCTATGGCTACACCTTC
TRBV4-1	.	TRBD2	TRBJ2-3	CASNIAGGGADTQYF	TGCGCCAGCAACATAGCGGGGGGCGGGGCAGATACGCAGTATTTT
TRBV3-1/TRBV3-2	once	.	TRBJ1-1	CASSQEGPGDTEAFF	TGTGCCAGCAGCCAAGAAGGCCCGGGGGACACTGAAGCTTTCTTT
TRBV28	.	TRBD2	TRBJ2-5	CASSHLAGGNQETQYF	TGTGCCAGCAGCCATTTAGCGGGAGGGAACCAAGAGACCCAGTACTTC
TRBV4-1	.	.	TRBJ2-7	CASSQDYNLFYEQYF	TGCGCCAGCAGCCAAGATTATAATCTATTCTACGAGCAGTACTTC
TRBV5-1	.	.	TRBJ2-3	CASSLARERDTQYF	TGCGCCAGCAGCTTGGCCAGGGAAAGAGATACGCAGTATTTT
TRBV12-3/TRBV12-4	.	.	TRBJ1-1	CASRTAGNPSTFF	TGTGCCAGCCGGACAGCCGGGAATCCGAGTACTTTCTTT
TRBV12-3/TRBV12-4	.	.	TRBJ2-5	CASSFSGRQTQYF	TGTGCCAGCAGTTTTTCAGGGAGGCAGACCCAGTACTTC
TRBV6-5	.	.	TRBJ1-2	CASTPGDTRNYGYTF	TGTGCCAGCACCCCTGGGGACACGCGAAACTATGGCTACACCTTC
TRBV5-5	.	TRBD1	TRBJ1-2	CASNQPGQGDYGYTF	TGTGCCAGCAACCAACCCGGACAGGGCGACTATGGCTACACCTTC
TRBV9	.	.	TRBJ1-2	CASSAHGGIANYGYTF	TGTGCCAGCAGCGCGCATGGGGGGATCGCTAACTATGGCTACACCTTC
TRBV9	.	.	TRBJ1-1	CASSATPGLMTEAFF	TGTGCCAGCAGCGCAACCCCGGGACTGATGACTGAAGCTTTCTTT
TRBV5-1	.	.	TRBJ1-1	CASSLSGGTEAFF	TGCGCCAGCAGCTTGTCGGGGGGCACTGAAGCTTTCTTT
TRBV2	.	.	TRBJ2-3	CASSVTRSGLGTDTQYF	TGTGCCAGCAGTGTAACCCGAAGCGGTTTAGGCACAGATACGCAGTATTTT
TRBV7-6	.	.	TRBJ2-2	CASSLRGTGTGELFF	TGTGCCAGCAGCTTAAGGGGAACAGGAACCGGGGAGCTGTTTTTT
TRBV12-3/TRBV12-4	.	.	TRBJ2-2	CASNPGTGELFF	TGTGCCAGCAACCCCGGGACCGGGGAGCTGTTTTTT
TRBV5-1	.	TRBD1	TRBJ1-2	CASSPRTGANYGYTF	TGCGCCAGCAGCCCCCGGACAGGGGCGAACTATGGCTACACCTTC
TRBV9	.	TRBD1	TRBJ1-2	CASSEGTGSLYGYTF	TGTGCCAGCAGCGAGGGGACAGGGTCCCTTTATGGCTACACCTTC
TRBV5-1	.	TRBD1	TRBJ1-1	CASVLGQGTEAFF	TGCGCCAGCGTTCTGGGACAGGGTACTGAAGCTTTCTTT
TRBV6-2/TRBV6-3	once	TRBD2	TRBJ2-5	CASSYLGTSGRARETQYF	TGTGCCAGCAGTTACTTGGGGACTAGCGGGAGAGCGAGGGAGACCCAGTACTTC
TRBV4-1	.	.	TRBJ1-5	CASSQDAIGDQPQHF	TGCGCCAGCAGCCAAGATGCGATAGGGGATCAGCCCCAGCATTTT
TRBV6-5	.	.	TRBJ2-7	CASRTSSYSYEQYF	TGTGCCAGCAGAACTAGTTCCTATTCCTACGAGCAGTACTTC
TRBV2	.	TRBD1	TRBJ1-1	CASSRRTGVNTEAFF	TGTGCCAGCAGTAGGAGGACAGGGGTGAACACTGAAGCTTTCTTT
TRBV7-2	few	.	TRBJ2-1	CASSLRDNEQFF	TGTGCCAGCAGCTTAAGAGACAATGAGCAGTTCTTC
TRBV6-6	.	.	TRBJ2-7	CASRTGFPHYEQYF	TGTGCCAGCAGGACAGGATTCCCCCACTACGAGCAGTACTTC
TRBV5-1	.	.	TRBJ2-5	CASSFSGRETQYF	TGCGCCAGCAGCTTTTCGGGGAGAGAGACCCAGTACTTC
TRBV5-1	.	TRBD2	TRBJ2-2	CASSFGGLAGAGAGELFF	TGCGCCAGCAGCTTTGGGGGACTAGCGGGAGCGGGGGCCGGGGAGCTGTTTTTT
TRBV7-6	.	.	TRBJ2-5	CASSLVGRVQETQYF	TGTGCCAGCAGCTTAGTAGGGCGGGTCCAAGAGACCCAGTACTTC
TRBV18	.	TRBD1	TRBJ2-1	CASSPQGQGPFEQFF	TGTGCCAGCTCACCCCAGGGACAGGGACCCTTTGAGCAGTTCTTC
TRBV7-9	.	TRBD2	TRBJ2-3	CASSSGLAGGPAQYF	TGTGCCAGCAGCTCCGGACTAGCGGGGGGGCCGGCGCAGTATTTT
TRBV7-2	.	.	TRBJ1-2	CASSVTANYGYTF	TGTGCCAGCAGCGTGACAGCTAACTATGGCTACACCTTC
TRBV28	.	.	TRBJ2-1	CASIPLVVGGYNEQFF	TGTGCCAGCATCCCCCTTGTGGTTGGAGGCTACAATGAGCAGTTCTTC